This T cell receptor beta chain was sequenced in a study of T-cell reconstitution after alpha-beta-depleted transplantation in children. The germline V gene has CDR1 MNHEY and CDR2 SVGEGT. Trimming left V 4 bases short and J 15 bases short, with 13 bases between. The CDR3 covers 12 residues. Unique molecular identifiers were used to barcode this TCRbeta library. Each CDR3 protein gets one entry after TCRdb re-called the PCR reads with MiXCR. The sample carries hundreds of thousands of distinct CDR3 sequences, roughly 10% recorded once. The sequencing here drew on PBMCs from the stem cell graft donor, taken from the stem cell graft. The chain recombines TRBV6-2 or TRBV6-3 with TRBJ1-6; D is unclear. The source of this sequence is a human donor who donated a stem cell graft to a child with acute lymphoblastic leukemia. CDR3 region: CASSWGTIGLHF. The CDR3 DNA reads TGTGCCAGCAGTTGGGGAACGATAGGCCTCCACTTT.